The rows below give T cell receptor beta chains drawn from one sample of a study of cytomegalovirus exposure and HLA in healthy donors. TCRdb keeps only in-frame clones here, not all; method: immunoSEQ multiplex PCR. This sample has over 65,000 clones, with 70% to 80% found just once. The specimen was PBMCs. These receptors were taken from a human donor in good health. The CDR3 runs from the conserved cysteine through the conserved F or W. The order of the fields is V gene, J gene, D gene, clone size, CDR3 protein, CDR3 DNA. D genes are given only for firm matches. Only some rows state a clone size, as once, few, many or a class for expanded clones.

>TRBV6-1|TRBJ1-1|.|.
CASSVSMNTEAFF
TGTGCCAGCAGTGTAAGCATGAACACTGAAGCTTTCTTT
>TRBV5-1|TRBJ2-3|TRBD1|few
CASSLEGGPDTQYF
TGCGCCAGCAGCTTGGAAGGGGGCCCCGATACGCAGTATTTT
>TRBV25-1|TRBJ1-6|.|once
CASSDPNSPLHF
TGTGCCAGCAGTGACCCAAATTCACCCCTCCACTTT
>TRBV9|TRBJ2-1|TRBD2|.
CASSVGGGGYNEQFF
TGTGCCAGCAGCGTAGGCGGGGGGGGATACAATGAGCAGTTCTTC
>TRBV27|TRBJ2-3|.|.
CASSFRSDTQYF
TGTGCCAGCAGTTTCCGGTCAGATACGCAGTATTTT
>TRBV5-6|TRBJ2-7|.|few
CASSHRLAYEQYF
TGTGCCAGCAGCCACCGACTAGCCTACGAGCAGTACTTC
>TRBV5-1|TRBJ1-1|.|.
CASSLVVSPEAFF
TGCGCCAGCAGCTTGGTTGTTAGCCCTGAAGCTTTCTTT
>TRBV15|TRBJ2-7|.|.
CATSPLEGGPRYEQYF
TGTGCCACCAGCCCCCTAGAGGGGGGGCCTCGCTACGAGCAGTACTTC
>TRBV6-6|TRBJ2-1|TRBD1|once
CASRKTGGHEQFF
TGTGCCAGCAGGAAGACAGGGGGGCACGAGCAGTTCTTC
>TRBV15|TRBJ2-7|TRBD1|.
CATSAGQGDYEQYF
TGTGCCACCAGCGCGGGACAGGGAGACTACGAGCAGTACTTC
>TRBV30|TRBJ2-5|TRBD2|.
CAWRGAGGRETQYF
TGTGCCTGGAGAGGTGCGGGGGGGCGGGAGACCCAGTACTTC
>TRBV6-6|TRBJ2-1|.|.
CASSNNEQFF
TGTGCCAGCAGCAACAATGAGCAGTTCTTC
>TRBV19|TRBJ2-7|TRBD1|.
CASKGGRTGGLYEQYF
TGTGCCAGTAAGGGCGGAAGGACAGGGGGTCTCTACGAGCAGTACTTC
>TRBV5-1|TRBJ1-1|.|.
CASSFSGARETEAFF
TGCGCCAGCAGCTTCAGTGGGGCGCGGGAGACTGAAGCTTTCTTT
>TRBV6-1|TRBJ1-6|TRBD1|.
CASSAWTGGNSPLHF
TGTGCCAGCAGTGCCTGGACAGGGGGTAATTCACCCCTCCACTTT
>TRBV13|TRBJ2-7|TRBD1|.
CASSSQTGAYEQYF
TGTGCCAGCAGCTCCCAGACAGGGGCCTACGAGCAGTACTTC
>TRBV5-1|TRBJ1-5|.|.
CASSLVGGGQPQHF
TGCGCCAGCAGCTTGGTAGGGGGAGGGCAGCCCCAGCATTTT
>TRBV27|TRBJ2-7|TRBD1|.
CASSPGTVLRYEQYF
TGTGCCAGCAGTCCCGGGACAGTATTGAGATACGAGCAGTACTTC
>TRBV6-6|TRBJ1-2|.|.
CASSPRTVGGYTF
TGTGCCAGCAGCCCGAGGACAGTCGGCGGCTACACCTTC
>TRBV2|TRBJ1-1|TRBD1|.
CASTGQGDTEAFF
TGTGCCAGCACCGGACAGGGCGACACTGAAGCTTTCTTT
>TRBV9|TRBJ2-2|.|.
CASSGIDGELFF
TGTGCCAGCAGCGGTATAGACGGGGAGCTGTTTTTT
>TRBV5-6|TRBJ1-4|TRBD1|.
CASSRQGENEKLFF
TGTGCCAGCAGCCGACAGGGGGAAAATGAAAAACTGTTTTTT
>TRBV7-9|TRBJ2-3|TRBD2|once
CASGPGLAGADTQYF
TGTGCCTCGGGCCCGGGACTAGCGGGGGCGGATACGCAGTATTTT
>TRBV29-1|TRBJ2-7|.|.
CSVGTLYEQYF
TGCAGCGTTGGGACATTGTACGAGCAGTACTTC
>TRBV7-9|TRBJ1-2|.|.
CASSEPGHSNYGYTF
TGTGCCAGCAGCGAACCCGGACACTCTAACTATGGCTACACCTTC
>TRBV2|TRBJ1-2|.|.
CASSDTGPYGYTF
TGTGCCAGCAGTGATACAGGTCCCTATGGCTACACCTTC
>TRBV4-3|TRBJ2-7|TRBD1|.
CASSLTGGVHYEQYF
TGCGCCAGCAGCCTCACAGGGGGCGTTCATTACGAGCAGTACTTC
>TRBV2|TRBJ1-2|.|once
CASSELYSKNYGYTF
TGTGCCAGCAGTGAACTTTACAGTAAAAACTATGGCTACACCTTC
>TRBV5-6|TRBJ1-3|.|.
CASSNDLEQPSGNTIYF
TGTGCCAGCAGCAACGATTTGGAACAGCCCTCTGGAAACACCATATATTTT
>TRBV2|TRBJ2-5|.|.
CASNTAQETQYF
TGTGCCAGCAACACAGCCCAAGAGACCCAGTACTTC
>TRBV9|TRBJ1-2|.|.
CASSVDFNYGHTF
TGTGCCAGCAGCGTAGACTTTAACTATGGCCACACCTTC
>TRBV2|TRBJ1-1|.|.
CASSRGLNEAFF
TGTGCCAGCAGCCGCGGCTTGAATGAAGCTTTCTTT
>TRBV4-2|TRBJ2-1|.|once
CASSPGGGAEQFF
TGTGCCAGCAGCCCTGGAGGTGGAGCGGAGCAGTTCTTC